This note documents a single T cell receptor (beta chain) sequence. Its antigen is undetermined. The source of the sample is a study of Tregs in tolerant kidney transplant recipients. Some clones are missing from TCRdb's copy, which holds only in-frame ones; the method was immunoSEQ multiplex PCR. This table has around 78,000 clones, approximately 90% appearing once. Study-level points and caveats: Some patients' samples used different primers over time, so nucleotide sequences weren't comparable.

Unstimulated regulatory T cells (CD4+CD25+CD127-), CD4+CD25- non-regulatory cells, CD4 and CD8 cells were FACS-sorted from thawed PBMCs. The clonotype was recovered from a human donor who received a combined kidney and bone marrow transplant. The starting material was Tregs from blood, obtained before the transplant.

The CDR3 nucleotides are TGTGCCAGCAGTGAAGTAGTGACTGTCACAGATACGCAGTATTTT. Its translation is CASSEVVTVTDTQYF. The V and J genes are TRBV6-1 and TRBJ2-3; no clear D. Trimming took off 1 base at V and 2 bases at J, with 10 bases between the two ends. The CDR3 covers 15 residues. CDR1 is MNHNS, CDR2 SASEGT, per germline.